Listed below are T cell receptor beta chains from one sample, sequenced in a study of cytomegalovirus exposure and HLA in healthy donors. The protocol was immunoSEQ multiplex PCR, while the TCRdb copy is restricted to in-frame clones and leaves out a portion. The table includes 150,000 to 200,000 clones, roughly 68% detected once. Sequenced material: PBMCs. Every receptor here comes from a woman aged 25 to 45 in good health and CMV-seronegative. Both conserved end residues are part of each CDR3. The order of the fields is J gene, V gene, CDR3 protein.

TRBJ1-2 TRBV4-1 CASSRDPQTGRFRGHGYTF
TRBJ2-3 TRBV5-6 CASSRLAGGMRRTDTQYF
TRBJ2-3 TRBV2 CASRTKRINPTDTQYF
TRBJ1-2 TRBV19 CASSIAPDNGYGYTF
TRBJ2-2 TRBV9 CASSPSGGATGELFF
TRBJ1-6 TRBV11-2 CASSLDRDSPLHF
TRBJ2-1 TRBV6-1 CASRPRDRGSNEQFF
TRBJ1-2 TRBV5-1 CASSLGDPYGYTF
TRBJ1-5 TRBV5-1 CASSLEGEQPQHF
TRBJ1-2 TRBV5-1 CASSFITADYGYTF
TRBJ1-2 TRBV10-1 CASPSTGTGRNYGYTF
TRBJ1-2 TRBV5-1 CASSFGPDRGAGYTF
TRBJ2-4 TRBV10-3 CAISDSESKNIQYF
TRBJ2-1 TRBV5-6 CASSLFTSRRGASYNEQFF
TRBJ1-2 TRBV2 CASSEVGDRGRSYGYTF
TRBJ2-6 TRBV2 CASSPGTGWGANVLTF
TRBJ1-3 TRBV19 CASSLPPGNTIYF
TRBJ1-5 TRBV30 CAWREQGLGNQPQHF
TRBJ1-2 TRBV15 CATSRDRQGAPLTYGYTF
TRBJ2-1 TRBV9 CASSEGGGFRGTSGEQFF
TRBJ2-7 TRBV15 CATSSWTGPREQYF
TRBJ1-1 TRBV6-1 CASSVRQGVNTEAFF
TRBJ1-1 TRBV29-1 CSVGPRGDGTEAFF
TRBJ1-5 TRBV27 CASSLWAGSNQPQHF
TRBJ2-1 TRBV6-1 CASVVFPESNEQFF
TRBJ2-7 TRBV18 CASSVRQVGREQYF
TRBJ2-7 TRBV19 CASSIEQGSYEQYF
TRBJ2-7 TRBV2 CASNSQGGLREQYF
TRBJ1-2 TRBV6-6 CASSQTGLRYGYTF
TRBJ2-5 TRBV7-9 CASSSSGQGLETQYF
TRBJ1-2 TRBV18 CASSPGTGGANYGYTF
TRBJ1-1 TRBV28 CASSPDRGTEAFF
TRBJ1-6 TRBV5-4 CASSFGVYNSPLHF
TRBJ2-7 TRBV19 CASSPGHLFSTTYEQYF
TRBJ2-5 TRBV5-1 CASSLDLASGNQYF